The 8 T cell receptor beta chains given below trace back to one sample, sequenced in a study of blood T cell repertoires in COVID-19 (dated by TCRdb to about 2020). The method was the immunoSEQ multiplex PCR assay. This is the immuneACCESS table as TCRdb keeps it, with only in-frame sequences that have V and J called. A part of the clones is gone; compared with another copy, unresolved V genes explain less than half, and the rest is unexplained. The sample data list around 83,000 clones, and 70% to 90% of these were observed just once. Roughly 15% of the sample rests with the top ten. Sequenced: peripheral blood. These receptor sequences come from an older woman with acute or convalescent COVID-19.

The chain links TRBV13 to TRBJ2-6; a possible D gene is TRBD1 (6 bases). Trimming removed 4 bases at V and 0 bases at J, with 10 bases between. This CDR3 region has 16 residues. CDR1 is PRHDT, CDR2 FYEKMQ, per germline (reference sequence). The CDR3 is CASSWDTGSGANVLTF. In nucleotides, the CDR3 is TGTGCCAGCAGCTGGGACACCGGCTCTGGGGCCAACGTCCTGACTTTC.

This chain connects TRBV4-3 to TRBJ2-3; 11 nucleotides line up with TRBD2. Germline V CDR1 and CDR2: LGHNA, YSLEER. V gave up 0 bases and J gave up 4 bases; unmatched junction bases: 6. This CDR3 is 17 amino acids long. The CDR3 region has the DNA TGCGCCAGCAGCCAAGATCTCATAGCGGGGGGGTCAGATACGCAGTATTTT. Protein product: CASSQDLIAGGSDTQYF.

V and J are TRBV4-1 and TRBJ1-2; no clear D gene. The CDR3 has 12 amino acids. Trimming shortened V by 6 bases and J by 7 bases, and 12 bases separated the two germline ends. In germline, CDR1 is MGHRA, CDR2 YSYEKL. CDR3 protein: CASRGGPGGYTF. The DNA for the CDR3 is TGCGCCAGCAGGGGAGGACCGGGTGGCTACACCTTC.

This chain uses TRBV5-1 with TRBJ2-3, with a tentative D call TRBD2 (6 bases). This CDR3 is built from 15 residues. Deletions cut 0 bases from V and 6 bases from J, with 14 bases between. Germline CDR1 reads SGHRS; CDR2 reads YFSETQ. The CDR3 loop is CASSLDGGSRDTQYF. CDR3 DNA sequence: TGCGCCAGCAGCTTGGATGGGGGGTCAAGGGATACGCAGTATTTT.

This clone has just one count. The rearrangement joins TRBV30 to TRBJ2-7; TRBD2 is a possible D gene (5 bases). Germline V lookup: CDR1 GTSNPN, CDR2 SVGIG (reference sequence). This CDR3 spans 14 amino acids. The V gene lost 1 base and the J gene lost 5 bases, with 15 bases spanning the gap. The CDR3 coding sequence is TGTGCCTGGAGTGACGCTAGCTTTCGGCACGAGCAGTACGTC. The encoded protein is CAWSDASFRHEQYV.

A few counts support this clone. The chain recombines TRBV3-1 (or the pseudogene TRBV3-2) with TRBJ1-4; D is unresolved. Germline V gene lookup returns CDR1 LGHDT and CDR2 YNNKEL (reference sequence). V lost 0 bases and J lost 8, with 10 bases in between. This CDR3 has 14 amino acids. CDR3 DNA sequence: TGTGCCAGCAGCCAAGAGACTCGAGGCGAAAAACTGTTTTTT. This translates into CASSQETRGEKLFF.

This clone was detected only once. The V gene is TRBV6-1, the J gene TRBJ2-1, with D tentatively TRBD1 (5 bases). V dropped 2 bases and J dropped 7 bases, with 9 bases sitting between them. The germline V gene encodes CDR1 MNHNS and CDR2 SASEGT. CDR3 size: 13 residues. CDR3 DNA sequence: TGTGCCAGCAGTGAATGGACAAAAAATGAGCAGTTCTTC. It is translated as CASSEWTKNEQFF.

Note on this clone: Other nucleotide sequences from this sample produce the same CDR3. V usage is TRBV12-3 or TRBV12-4 and J usage is TRBJ1-5; the D gene is possibly TRBD1 (5 bases). The CDR3 covers 13 residues. V was trimmed by 7 bases and J by 4 bases, leaving 11 bases between them. The CDR3 nucleotides read TGTGCCAGCACACAGGAAGTGAATCAGCCCCAGCATTTT. Its protein product is CASTQEVNQPQHF.